Presented here are 6 T cell receptor beta chains from one specimen sequenced in a study of shared clonotypes between healthy human individuals. Some clones are missing from TCRdb's copy, which holds only in-frame ones; the method was immunoSEQ multiplex PCR. The table shows around 1.9 million clones, with roughly 91% occurring only once. CD45RO-negative, CCR7-selected cells formed the naive CD8 fraction, which excluded terminally differentiated effector memory CD45RA+ cells. The specimen was naive CD8+ T cells from PBMCs. These receptors were taken from a man aged 18 to 35 in good health. Some clones in this sample may be carry-over from other donors' samples.

With regard to this clone: The same CDR3 arises from other DNA sequences in this sample as well. The CDR3 here is CSVDRAYNEQFF. As DNA, the CDR3 is TGCAGCGTCGACCGGGCGTACAATGAGCAGTTCTTC. The gene calls are TRBV29-1 and TRBJ2-1; D remains ambiguous. This CDR3 has 12 amino acids. Looked up from germline, CDR1 is SQVTM and CDR2 is ANQGSEA. Trimming stripped 6 bases from V and 4 bases from J, with 10 bases between.

The chain employs TRBV28 and TRBJ2-1; tentatively, D is TRBD2 (5 bases). The CDR3 sequence is 16 residues long. Germline CDR1 is MDHEN and CDR2 is SYDVKM. V gave up 5 bases and J gave up 3 bases, with 17 bases separating them. CDR3 coding DNA: TGTGCCAGCAGTACTAGACTCGAATTAAACTACAATGAGCAGTTCTTC. This translates into CASSTRLELNYNEQFF.

The gene calls are TRBV13 and TRBJ2-1; TRBD2 aligns across 9 bases. Germline V gene data show CDR1 as PRHDT and CDR2 as FYEKMQ (reference sequence). The J segment lost 9 bases and the V segment lost 5 bases, leaving 14 bases of the junction unmatched. The CDR3 loop spans 16 amino acids. CDR3 coding DNA: TGTGCCAGCAGCCCTCTTTCGCGGGAGGGCCGGATTGAGCAGTTCTTC. As protein: CASSPLSREGRIEQFF.

This sequence joins TRBV5-4 and TRBJ2-2; weak D call: TRBD1 (6 bases). CDR1 and CDR2 from the germline V gene are SGHNT and YYREEE (reference sequence). There are 17 residues in the CDR3. V was shortened by 1 base and J by 6 bases, with 19 bases between the two germline ends. The CDR3 bases are TGTGCCAGCAGCTTGCGGTTACAGGGAGATTTGGCCGGGGAGCTGTTTTTT. It encodes CASSLRLQGDLAGELFF.

This clone was found once. The CDR3 DNA is TGCGCCAGCAGCTTGGGCTCAGGGGGCCCGCGCGTGGGGGCTGGAAACACCATATATTTT. This sequence encodes CASSLGSGGPRVGAGNTIYF. The chain is built from TRBV5-1 and TRBJ1-3, with TRBD1 matching 8 bases. Germline-derived CDR1 and CDR2 are SGHRS and YFSETQ. The CDR3 has 20 amino acids. V shed 0 bases, J shed 2 bases, and the junction held 16 bases outside the gene matches.

The rearrangement joins TRBV6-5 to TRBJ2-1, with D unresolved. The CDR3 contains 15 residues. The germline CDR1 and CDR2 sequences are MNHEY and SVGAGI. V lost 0 bases, J lost 10 bases, and 16 bases lay in between. This CDR3 reads CASSYSIVPTMEQFF. Here the CDR3 DNA reads TGTGCCAGCAGTTACTCGATAGTACCTACTATGGAGCAGTTCTTC.